This TCR beta chain comes out of a study of blood T cell repertoires in COVID-19. Turning to the study itself: Researchers got acute and convalescent COVID-19 samples from the United States, Italy and Spain. T cells, B-cell-depleted T cells, or PBMCs supplied cDNA or gDNA.

As handled by the study authors: Amplified reference gene primers provided the basis for estimating nucleated cell counts. Sequencing used immunoSEQ multiplex PCR; TCRdb keeps in-frame clones, though not all of them. V, J and clone size are taken as reported in that table, and D and trimming were inferred from the DNA itself. Of some 380,000 clones detected, around 91% appear once; the ten largest clones hold 6.5% to 7%. The V and J ends lost 7 bases and 2 bases respectively, with 12 bases between them. CDR1 is LNHDA and CDR2 is SQIVND in the germline V gene (reference sequence). The CDR3 has 14 amino acids.

This TCR was recovered from a young man with active or convalescent COVID-19. This chain joins TRBV19 and TRBJ2-1, with D maybe TRBD2 (5 bases). The sequenced sample was peripheral blood. In DNA, the CDR3 is TGTGCCAGTACGTTAGCGCCTACCTACAATGAGCAGTTCTTC. Its protein is CASTLAPTYNEQFF.